The 17 T cell receptor beta chains below come from one sample, sequenced in a study of prognosis after radiotherapy for stage I lung cancer (dated by TCRdb to about 2021). Sequencer: Illumina HiSeq 3000. Two rounds of multiplex PCR on genomic DNA were used to amplify the TCR beta CDR3 region. In the first round of PCR, primers specific to each TRBV and TRBJ gene were used, and the primer sequences are filed in Chinese patent CN105087789A. The public sequencing data were trimmed at Q25 with fastp and processed into clonotypes with MiXCR by TCRdb, which kept only in-frame beta chains. Each CDR3 protein gets just one entry, which takes the most common genes and DNA from the rows behind it. The sample contains about 34,000 distinct CDR3 sequences, around 30% of them found a single time. About 25% of the sample comes from the top ten. The sequencing here drew on PBMCs, taken before or after stereotactic body radiation therapy (not recorded which). The origin of the receptors is a donor aged 50 or older with non-small cell lung cancer.

Concerning this clonotype itself: A read error may be the cause here, since a much bigger clone is one base away. The genes are TRBV15 and TRBJ1-4; TRBD1 might be the D (6 bases). CDR1 is LNHNV and CDR2 is YYDKDF in the germline V gene (reference sequence). This CDR3 has 13 residues. The CDR3 protein is CVTSWDIEEKLFF. The CDR3 DNA reads as TGTGTCACCAGCTGGGACATTGAAGAAAAACTGTTTTTT.

This clonotype was counted many times. For the CDR3, the DNA is TGTGCCACCGGACAGGGATACTACAATGAGCAGTTCTTC. Translation: CATGQGYYNEQFF. J is TRBJ2-1 and V is TRBV12-3 or TRBV12-4, with 8 bases aligning to TRBD1. V was clipped by 10 bases and J by 3 bases; unmatched bases: 5. The CDR3 covers 13 residues.

This clonotype was counted ten times or more. The chain carries TRBV18 and TRBJ2-2; D call uncertain. V lost 2 bases and J lost 2, with 6 bases in between. This CDR3 contains 14 residues. The germline V gene has CDR1 KGHSH and CDR2 LQKENI. CDR3 bases: TGTGCCAGCTCACCAAGGGATAACACCGGGGAGCTGTTTTTT. Protein sequence: CASSPRDNTGELFF. Using reference TRBV18 and TRBJ2-2 for the parts outside the CDR3, the full variable domain is NAGVMQNPRHLVRRRGQEARLRCSPMKGHSHVYWYRQLPEEGLKFMVYLQKENIIDESGMPKERFSAEFPKEGPSILRIQQVVRGDSAAYFCASSPRDNTGELFFGEGSRLTVL.

This clonotype was recorded at least ten times. This sequence joins TRBV28 and TRBJ1-2; TRBD1 matches 8 bases. The CDR3 has 14 amino acids. V shed 5 bases, J shed 8 bases, and the junction held 10 bases outside the gene matches. The germline gives CDR1 MDHEN, CDR2 SYDVKM. The CDR3 loop is CASSETGVANGYTF. As DNA, the CDR3 is TGTGCCAGCAGTGAGACAGGGGTGGCGAACGGCTACACCTTC.

As for this clonotype: The junction shows a germline mismatch at one end, possibly a read error. The chain has TRBV7-9 and TRBJ2-2, with D tentatively TRBD1 or TRBD2 (5 bases each). The CDR3 contains 15 residues. Germline CDR1 SEHNR, CDR2 FQNEAQ (reference sequence). For the CDR3, the DNA is TGTGCCAGCAGCTTAGACTCCCGCCGACTAAGGGGAGCTGTTTTT. It specifies CASSLDSRRLRGAVF. Full variable domain (missing parts from reference TRBV7-9 and TRBJ2-2): DTGVSQNPRHKITKRGQNVTFRCDPISEHNRLYWYRQTLGQGPEFLTYFQNEAQLEKSRLLSDRFSAERPKGSFSTLEIQRTEQGDSAMYLCASSLDSRRLRGAVFGEGSRLTVL.

This clonotype was found many times. The chain has TRBV11-3 and TRBJ2-1, with a tentative D call TRBD1 (7 bases). The CDR3 is made up of 13 amino acids. Germline V gene sequence: CDR1 SGHNT, CDR2 YENEEA. V was cut by 6 bases and J by 8 bases, with 14 bases left in between. As DNA, the CDR3 is TGTGCCAGCAGTACCAGCAGGGGGGATGAGCAGTTCTTC. It translates to CASSTSRGDEQFF.

This rearrangement joins TRBV9 to TRBJ2-2, with TRBD2 matching 11 bases. From germline, CDR1 is SGDLS and CDR2 YYNGEE. V gave up 3 bases and J gave up 7 bases; unmatched junction bases: 14. The CDR3 is 18 residues long. The CDR3 region has the DNA TGTGCCAGCAGCGAAGCCGGGACTAGCGGTGGGGCGGGCGGGGAGCTGTTTTTT. Translating gives CASSEAGTSGGAGGELFF.

Comments on this clonotype: With a far larger clone one base away, a read error is the likely cause. The V call is TRBV6-4, the J call TRBJ2-2; D may be TRBD1 (6 bases). Germline CDR1 is MRHNA and CDR2 is SNTAGT. The CDR3 loop spans 15 amino acids. V was cut by 5 bases and J by 5 bases, with 15 bases left in between. The CDR3 loop reads CASSYHRVSTGELFF. CDR3 nucleotides: TGTGCCAGCAGTTACCACAGGGTGTCTACCGGGGAGCTGTTTTTT.

About this clonotype itself: Since a far larger clone is one base different, this is likely a read error. The chain employs TRBV6-9 and TRBJ2-7; TRBD2 matches at 15 bases. The CDR3 runs to 18 residues. J was trimmed by 2 bases and V by 7 bases; bases with no gene match: 12. Germline lookup yields CDR1 MNHGY and CDR2 SVAAGI. CDR3 coding DNA: TGTGCCAGCAAACCCCATAGGACTAGCGGGGGGGTTACCTACGAGCAGTACTTC. Protein: CASKPHRTSGGVTYEQYF.

This clonotype has a count of ten or more. The chain uses TRBV3-1 and TRBJ2-7; TRBD1 matches at 9 bases. Germline values: CDR1 LGHDT, CDR2 YNNKEL (reference sequence). The CDR3 is 15 amino acids. V dropped 3 bases and J dropped 2; count of bases not matched to a gene: 5. The CDR3 reads CASSHNRGQTYEQYF. The DNA of the CDR3 is TGTGCCAGCAGCCATAACAGGGGGCAGACCTACGAGCAGTACTTC.

This clonotype was seen at least ten times. The chain uses TRBV5-1 and TRBJ2-2, with D hard to call. The CDR3 has 15 residues. V was clipped by 2 bases and J by 6 bases, with 14 bases between them. Germline V CDR1 and CDR2: SGHRS, YFSETQ. CDR3 DNA: TGCGCCAGCAGCTTATTGAGTGGTGAATCCGGGGAGCTGTTTTTT. It codes for CASSLLSGESGELFF.

Concerning this clonotype: A read error is likely here: a far larger clone is one base away. The rearrangement joins TRBV19 to TRBJ2-5, with 14 bases that match TRBD2. In germline, CDR1 is LNHDA, CDR2 SQIVND (reference sequence). The CDR3 loop spans 17 amino acids. This CDR3 is CASSPPGLAGDYNEHFF. The CDR3 DNA is TGTGCCAGTAGTCCGCCGGGACTAGCGGGGGACTACAATGAGCATTTCTTC. The whole variable domain, remainder taken from reference TRBV19 and TRBJ2-5, is DGGITQSPKYLFRKEGQNVTLSCEQNLNHDAMYWYRQDPGQGLRLIYYSQIVNDFQKGDIAEGYSVSREKKESFPLTVTSAQKNPTAFYLCASSPPGLAGDYNEHFFGPGTRLLVL.

Ten or more counts support this clonotype. The CDR3 loop is CASRDRVMYQPQHF. The CDR3 DNA sequence: TGTGCCAGTCGGGACAGGGTAATGTATCAGCCCCAGCATTTT. This chain uses TRBV19 with TRBJ1-5, with 9 bases lining up with TRBD1. Trimming cost V 8 bases and J 5 bases; bases outside gene matches: 7. Germline CDR1 is LNHDA and CDR2 is SQIVND (reference sequence). The CDR3 has 14 residues.

This clonotype was seen many times. This chain joins TRBV28 and TRBJ2-7; unclear D gene. The CDR3 extends over 13 amino acids. V gave up 2 bases and J gave up 2 bases, with 7 bases separating them. CDR1 is MDHEN, CDR2 SYDVKM, per germline. The CDR3 coding sequence is TGTGCCAGCAGTTTAGGGCCCCCCTACGAGCAGTACTTC. Protein: CASSLGPPYEQYF.

This clonotype has a count of ten or more. This sequence joins TRBV7-9 and TRBJ1-1; tentative D call: TRBD1 (5 bases). Germline V gives CDR1 SEHNR, CDR2 FQNEAQ (reference sequence). The CDR3 sequence is 13 residues long. V was trimmed by 5 bases and J by 1 base, leaving 8 bases between them. The CDR3 region has the DNA TGTGCCAGCAGCATTCAGGGGAACACTGAAGCTTTCTTT. Translation gives CASSIQGNTEAFF. The variable domain in full, with the rest retrieved from reference TRBV7-9 and TRBJ1-1, is DTGVSQNPRHKITKRGQNVTFRCDPISEHNRLYWYRQTLGQGPEFLTYFQNEAQLEKSRLLSDRFSAERPKGSFSTLEIQRTEQGDSAMYLCASSIQGNTEAFFGQGTRLTVV.

This clonotype was seen at least ten times. The rearrangement links TRBV6-2 or TRBV6-3 to TRBJ1-6, with D unresolved. The CDR3 is 15 amino acids. Looked up from germline, CDR1 is MNHEY and CDR2 is SVGEGT. The V gene lost 5 bases and the J gene lost 10 bases, with 18 bases spanning the gap. CDR3 protein: CASSDGLQNHSPLHF. CDR3 sequence (DNA): TGTGCCAGCAGTGACGGCCTACAAAACCACTCACCCCTCCACTTT.

This clonotype counts as medium-sized (0.01 to 0.1%). V gene TRBV12-3 or TRBV12-4 combines with J gene TRBJ2-7; D might be TRBD2 (6 bases). The CDR3 has 13 residues. Deletions cut 6 bases from V and 5 bases from J, with 14 bases between. The CDR3 region has the DNA TGTGCCAGCAGATGGGGACCGGGAGACGAGCAGTACTTC. Amino acids: CASRWGPGDEQYF.